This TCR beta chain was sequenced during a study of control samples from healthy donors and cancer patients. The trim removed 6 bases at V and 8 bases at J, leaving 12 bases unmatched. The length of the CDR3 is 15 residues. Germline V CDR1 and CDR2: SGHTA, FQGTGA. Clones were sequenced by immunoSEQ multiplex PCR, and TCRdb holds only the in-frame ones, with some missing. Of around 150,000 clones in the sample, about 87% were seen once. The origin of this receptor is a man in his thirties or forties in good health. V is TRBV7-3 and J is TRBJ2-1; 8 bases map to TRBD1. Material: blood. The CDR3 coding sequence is TGTGCCAGCAGTCCATACTGGACAGGGCTCGATGAGCAGTTCTTC. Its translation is CASSPYWTGLDEQFF.